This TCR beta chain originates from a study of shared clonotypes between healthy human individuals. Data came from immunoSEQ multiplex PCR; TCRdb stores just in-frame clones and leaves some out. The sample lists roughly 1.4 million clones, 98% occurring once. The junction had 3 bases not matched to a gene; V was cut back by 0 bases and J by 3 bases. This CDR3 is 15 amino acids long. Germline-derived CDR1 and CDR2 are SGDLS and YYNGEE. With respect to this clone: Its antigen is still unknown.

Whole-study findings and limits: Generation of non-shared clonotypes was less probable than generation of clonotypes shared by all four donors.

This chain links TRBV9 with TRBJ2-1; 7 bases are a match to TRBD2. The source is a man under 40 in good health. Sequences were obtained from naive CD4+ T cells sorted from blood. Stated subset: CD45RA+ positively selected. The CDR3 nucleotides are TGTGCCAGCAGCGTAGGACTAGCAAACTACAATGAGCAGTTCTTC. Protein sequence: CASSVGLANYNEQFF.